This record concerns one T cell receptor beta chain sequence. The record originates from a study of T cell responses to AZD1222 COVID-19 vaccine. The data were produced by immunoSEQ multiplex PCR, yet TCRdb's version contains in-frame clones alone and is incomplete. The sample contains roughly 140,000 clones, around 83% of which appear only once. The input for sequencing was peripheral blood, taken on day 0 of MenACWY control vaccination. This receptor was obtained from an adult in good health.

This CDR3 is CASSWAGAGQPQHF. CDR3 bases: TGTGCCAGCAGCTGGGCAGGGGCAGGGCAGCCCCAGCATTTT. The rearrangement uses TRBV7-8 and TRBJ1-5, with a possible D match to TRBD1 (6 bases). The CDR3 has 14 residues. The V and J ends lost 4 bases and 7 bases respectively, with 14 bases between them. Germline V CDR1 and CDR2: SGHVS, FQNEAQ. Filled out from reference TRBV7-8 and TRBJ1-5, the complete variable domain reads GAGVSQSPRYKVAKRGQDVALRCDPISGHVSLFWYQQALGQGPEFLTYFQNEAQLDKSGLPSDRFFAERPEGSVSTLKIQRTQQEDSAVYLCASSWAGAGQPQHFGDGTRLSIL.